This entry is about one T cell receptor beta chain. Original processing notes: Estimates of nucleated cell counts were drawn from the amplification of reference gene primers. TCRdb's table, derived via immunoSEQ multiplex PCR, lists solely in-frame clones and lacks some. The DNA gave D and trimming, while V, J and clone size come from that table. The sample records about 200,000 clones, 70% to 90% being singletons. This sample stems from a study of blood T cell repertoires in COVID-19. About the study: T cells, B-cell-depleted T cells, or PBMCs supplied cDNA or gDNA.

Germline V gives CDR1 SGHRS, CDR2 YFSETQ. The CDR3 is 16 amino acids. Trimming took 2 bases from V and 0 from J, leaving 13 bases between them. The receptor comes from a woman of 80 years or more with acute or convalescent COVID-19. The J gene is TRBJ2-3, the V gene TRBV5-1; possibly TRBD2 for D (5 bases). The source material was peripheral blood. CDR3 bases: TGCGCCAGCAGCTTTACCGGGGAAACTAGCACAGATACGCAGTATTTT. This encodes CASSFTGETSTDTQYF.